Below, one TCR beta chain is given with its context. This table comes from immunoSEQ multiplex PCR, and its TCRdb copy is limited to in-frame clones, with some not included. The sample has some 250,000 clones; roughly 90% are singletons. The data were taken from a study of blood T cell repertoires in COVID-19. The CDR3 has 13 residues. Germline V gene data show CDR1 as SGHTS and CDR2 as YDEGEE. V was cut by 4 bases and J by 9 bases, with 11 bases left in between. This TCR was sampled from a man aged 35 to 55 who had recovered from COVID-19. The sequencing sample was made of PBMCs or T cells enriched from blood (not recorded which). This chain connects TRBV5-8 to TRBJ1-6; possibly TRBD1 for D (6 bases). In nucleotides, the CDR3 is TGTGCCAGCAGCGCGGTGACAGGTTCACCCCTCCACTTT. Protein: CASSAVTGSPLHF. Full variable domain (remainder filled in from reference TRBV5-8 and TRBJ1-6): EAGVTQSPTHLIKTRGQQATLRCSPISGHTSVYWYQQALGLGLQFLLWYDEGEERNRGNFPPRFSGRQFPNYSSELNVNALELEDSALYLCASSAVTGSPLHFGNGTRLTVT.